The 22 T cell receptor beta chains reported below all come from one sample, sequenced in a study of CD8 T cells in Susac syndrome. Random hexamers were used to reverse transcribe the RNA input (roughly 0.5 to 1 ug). TCRdb ran MiXCR on the immunoSEQ multiplex PCR reads and lists one entry per CDR3 protein. Of about 440,000 distinct CDR3 sequences in the sample, 75% to 90% were seen once. Sequencing used CD8+ T cells from PBMCs. Receptor source: a human donor with multiple sclerosis.

The chain combines TRBV29-1 with TRBJ2-5; the match to TRBD2 covers 13 bases. The CDR3 spans 16 residues. Germline CDR1 is SQVTM and CDR2 is ANQGSEA. Trimming removed 1 base from V and 5 bases from J; junction bases left unmatched: 7. CDR3 in amino acids: CSVEGGTSGVLETQYF. CDR3 DNA: TGCAGCGTTGAAGGGGGGACTAGCGGGGTGTTGGAGACCCAGTACTTC.

The chain combines TRBV29-1 with TRBJ2-5, with 7 bases that match TRBD1. Unmatched junction bases numbered 4, after V lost 0 bases and J lost 3 bases. The V gene's germline CDR1 is SQVTM and CDR2 ANQGSEA. The CDR3 loop spans 14 amino acids. CDR3 residues: CSVEESGQEETQYF. The CDR3 nucleotides read TGCAGCGTTGAAGAATCAGGACAGGAAGAGACCCAGTACTTC.

The chain recombines TRBV19 with TRBJ1-1; 7 bases map to TRBD1. The germline gives CDR1 LNHDA, CDR2 SQIVND (reference sequence). This CDR3 has 11 amino acids. J lost 6 bases, V lost 7 bases, and 2 bases had no gene match. The CDR3 loop is CASNTGAEAFF. In DNA form, the CDR3 reads TGTGCCAGTAACACAGGGGCTGAAGCTTTCTTT.

The chain employs TRBV5-1 and TRBJ2-1; a possible D gene is TRBD2 (6 bases). Germline CDR1 reads SGHRS; CDR2 reads YFSETQ. The V gene lost 4 bases and the J gene lost 2 bases, with 16 bases spanning the gap. The CDR3 runs to 16 residues. The CDR3 DNA is TGCGCCAGCAGCGCCGGAGCGGGCCCTACCTACAATGAGCAGTTCTTC. The encoded protein is CASSAGAGPTYNEQFF.

The rearrangement uses TRBV7-6 and TRBJ1-1; D possibly corresponds to TRBD1 (5 bases). The CDR3 extends over 13 amino acids. Germline V gene sequence: CDR1 SGHVS, CDR2 FNYEAQ. The germline V and J ends were trimmed by 1 base and 11 bases, with 14 bases remaining between them. The CDR3 DNA sequence: TGTGCCAGCAGCTTAGGGAGGGACGGCCCCGCTTTCTTT. Amino acids: CASSLGRDGPAFF.

This clonotype occurred once. The gene calls are TRBV10-3 and TRBJ2-7; D perhaps matches TRBD1 (5 bases). The CDR3 is 14 residues long. V was pared by 2 bases and J by 3 bases, with 11 bases between. CDR1 is ENHRY, CDR2 SYGVKD, per germline. The CDR3 nucleotides are TGTGCCATCAGTGAGGGGGCAGGAGTCTACGAGCAGTACTTC. Amino acid sequence: CAISEGAGVYEQYF.

This clonotype was counted once. This chain joins TRBV12-3 or TRBV12-4 and TRBJ2-3, with no clear D. Trimming pared 5 bases from V and 7 bases from J, leaving 19 bases between. This CDR3 has 15 residues. The CDR3 reads CASSPTDPFGNTQYF. The CDR3 nucleotides are TGTGCCAGCAGTCCTACTGATCCCTTCGGAAATACGCAGTATTTT.

This chain uses TRBV4-1 with TRBJ2-1; D remains ambiguous. Trimming cost V 4 bases and J 2 bases, with 12 bases left between them. CDR3 length equals 15 residues. Germline CDR1 is MGHRA and CDR2 is YSYEKL. CDR3 coding DNA: TGCGCCAGCAGCCTCCAGGACCTAACCTACAATGAGCAGTTCTTC. Protein sequence: CASSLQDLTYNEQFF.

The chain joins TRBV25-1 to TRBJ2-7; a possible D gene is TRBD2 (5 bases). V was shortened by 2 bases and J by 2 bases, with 10 bases between the two germline ends. Germline V lookup: CDR1 MGHDK, CDR2 SYGVNS. The CDR3 loop spans 14 amino acids. CDR3 coding DNA: TGTGCCAGCAGTGAACTTGGGCGGGCCTACGAGCAGTACTTC. As protein: CASSELGRAYEQYF.

The chain uses TRBV30 and TRBJ1-5; TRBD1 aligns across 8 bases. J gave up 7 bases and V 2 bases, and 7 bases lay outside the gene matches. This CDR3 has 14 residues. CDR1 GTSNPN and CDR2 SVGIG come from the germline V gene (reference sequence). The CDR3 DNA sequence: TGTGCCTGGAGTACCGGACAGGGACAACAGCCCCAGCATTTT. It encodes CAWSTGQGQQPQHF.

The V call is TRBV2, the J call TRBJ1-5; the D gene is possibly TRBD1 (5 bases). This CDR3 has 16 residues. Trimming took 1 base from V and 0 from J, leaving 10 bases between them. CDR1 is SNHLY, CDR2 FYNNEI, per germline. The CDR3 spells CASSEGGEYSNQPQHF. CDR3 sequence (DNA): TGTGCCAGCAGTGAAGGGGGGGAGTATAGCAATCAGCCCCAGCATTTT. Combining the CDR3 with reference TRBV2 and TRBJ1-5 gives the whole variable domain EPEVTQTPSHQVTQMGQEVILRCVPISNHLYFYWYRQILGQKVEFLVSFYNNEISEKSEIFDDQFSVERPDGSNFTLKIRSTKLEDSAMYFCASSEGGEYSNQPQHFGDGTRLSIL.

This chain uses TRBV4-1 with TRBJ2-7; D might be TRBD2 (5 bases). This CDR3 is built from 15 residues. The germline V gene encodes CDR1 MGHRA and CDR2 YSYEKL. Trimming cost V 1 base and J 2 bases, with 12 bases left between them. CDR3 sequence: CASSQGASPTYEQYF. The CDR3 DNA reads as TGCGCCAGCAGCCAAGGGGCTAGCCCCACCTACGAGCAGTACTTC.

The rearrangement joins TRBV2 to TRBJ1-4; no clear D gene. V gave up 7 bases and J gave up 6 bases, with 9 bases separating them. CDR3 length: 12 residues. Germline V gene lookup returns CDR1 SNHLY and CDR2 FYNNEI. As DNA, the CDR3 is TGTGCCAGCATGGGGAGGGATGAAAAACTGTTTTTT. The encoded protein is CASMGRDEKLFF.

The genes are TRBV12-3 or TRBV12-4 and TRBJ2-2, with TRBD1 matching over 7 bases. The length of the CDR3 is 16 residues. The trim removed 6 bases at V and 4 bases at J, leaving 11 bases unmatched. The CDR3 DNA reads as TGTGCCAGCAGAATACTGACAGGGCCCTTCACCGGGGAGCTGTTTTTT. It yields the protein CASRILTGPFTGELFF.

The chain uses TRBV12-3 or TRBV12-4 and TRBJ1-2; perhaps TRBD1 as D (5 bases). The CDR3 length is 17 residues. The V end was cut by 6 bases, the J end by 0 bases, with 20 bases between. This CDR3 reads CASRSIWGETANYGYTF. Written as DNA, the CDR3 is TGTGCCAGCAGGTCTATTTGGGGGGAGACAGCTAACTATGGCTACACCTTC.

The chain carries TRBV14 and TRBJ1-1; the D is unclear. Germline V lookup: CDR1 SGHDN, CDR2 FVKESK. CDR3 length equals 12 residues. Trimming stripped 4 bases from V and 7 bases from J, with 10 bases between. DNA of the CDR3: TGTGCCAGCAGCCTAGGACGGGATGAAGCTTTCTTT. Translated: CASSLGRDEAFF.

This clonotype was observed a handful of times. The chain is built from TRBV12-3 or TRBV12-4 and TRBJ2-3, with D uncertain. V gave up 3 bases and J gave up 4 bases, with 2 bases separating them. The CDR3 contains 11 residues. The CDR3 protein is CASSFADTQYF. DNA for the CDR3: TGTGCCAGCAGTTTCGCAGATACGCAGTATTTT.

CDR3 amino acids: CAISEQGTNTGELFF. CDR3 DNA: TGTGCCATCAGTGAGCAGGGGACAAACACCGGGGAGCTGTTTTTT. The rearrangement joins TRBV10-3 to TRBJ2-2; D may be TRBD1 (6 bases). The CDR3 consists of 15 residues. V was clipped by 2 bases and J by 2 bases, with 9 bases between them. Per the germline V gene, CDR1 is ENHRY and CDR2 is SYGVKD.

V gene TRBV4-2 combines with J gene TRBJ2-3, with 13 nucleotides matching TRBD2. The ends lost 4 bases at V and 5 bases at J; junction bases unmatched: 15. Germline CDR1 LGHNA, CDR2 YNFKEQ. CDR3 length: 19 amino acids. Written as DNA, the CDR3 is TGTGCCAGCAGCCCATCATCGCCCCGGACTAGCGGGAGAGGAGATACGCAGTATTTT. It codes for CASSPSSPRTSGRGDTQYF.

The rearrangement links TRBV11-2 to TRBJ2-3, with TRBD1 identical over 8 bases. The germline V gene has CDR1 SGHAT and CDR2 FQNNGV. V gave up 3 bases and J gave up 2 bases; unmatched junction bases: 7. This CDR3 has 16 residues. The CDR3 DNA follows: TGTGCCAGCAGCTTCAGGGGGCGGGGAGTCACAGATACGCAGTATTTT. Amino acid sequence: CASSFRGRGVTDTQYF.

The CDR3 region has the DNA TGTGCCAGCAGCTTTTTCTATCAGAGCTCCTATAATTCACCCCTCCACTTT. Amino acids: CASSFFYQSSYNSPLHF. The chain joins TRBV7-9 to TRBJ1-6; D gene unclear. CDR1 and CDR2 from the germline V gene are SEHNR and FQNEAQ (reference sequence). Trimming took 3 bases from V and 0 from J, leaving 12 bases between them. This CDR3 spans 17 amino acids.

This sequence joins TRBV6-1 and TRBJ2-1; unclear D gene. V was clipped by 6 bases and J by 8 bases, with 17 bases between them. The CDR3 covers 14 residues. Germline V lookup: CDR1 MNHNS, CDR2 SASEGT. The DNA for the CDR3 is TGTGCCAGCAGCCGTCAGACCAAGACGGATGAGCAGTTCTTC. It is translated as CASSRQTKTDEQFF.